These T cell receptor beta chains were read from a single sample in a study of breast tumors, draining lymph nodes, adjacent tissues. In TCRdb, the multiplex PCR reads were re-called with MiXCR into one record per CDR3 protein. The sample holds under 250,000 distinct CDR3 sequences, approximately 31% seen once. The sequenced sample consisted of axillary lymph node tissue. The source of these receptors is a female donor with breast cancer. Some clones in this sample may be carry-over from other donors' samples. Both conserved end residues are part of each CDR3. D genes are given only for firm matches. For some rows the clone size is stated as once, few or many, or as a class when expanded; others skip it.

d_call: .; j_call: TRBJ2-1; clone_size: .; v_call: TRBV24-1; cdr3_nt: TGTGCCACCTACAATGAGCAGTTCTTC; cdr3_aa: CATYNEQFF
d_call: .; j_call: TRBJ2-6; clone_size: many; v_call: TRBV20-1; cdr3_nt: TGCAGTGCTAGTAAAACAGCCCGAACGGCCAACGTCCTGACTTTC; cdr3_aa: CSASKTARTANVLTF
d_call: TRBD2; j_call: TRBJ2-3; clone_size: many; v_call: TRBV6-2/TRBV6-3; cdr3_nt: TGTGCCAGCAGTTATGGACTAGCGGGTGCAGATACGCAGTATTTT; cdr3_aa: CASSYGLAGADTQYF
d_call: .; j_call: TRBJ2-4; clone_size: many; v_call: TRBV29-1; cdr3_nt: TGCAGCGTTAATCAGGGAACCGGGGACATTCAGTACTTC; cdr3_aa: CSVNQGTGDIQYF
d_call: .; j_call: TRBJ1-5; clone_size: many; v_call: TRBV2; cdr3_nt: TGTGCCAGCAGTCCCCCGCTTGCGGATAGCAATCAGCCCCAGCATTTT; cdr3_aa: CASSPPLADSNQPQHF
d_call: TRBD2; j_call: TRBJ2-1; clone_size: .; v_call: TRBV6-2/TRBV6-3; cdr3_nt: TGTGCCAGCGGGCGGGCTAGCGGGGCCTACAATGAGCAGTTCTTC; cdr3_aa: CASGRASGAYNEQFF
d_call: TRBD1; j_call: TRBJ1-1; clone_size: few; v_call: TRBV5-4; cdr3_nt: TGTGCCAGCAGCCCCACACGGACAGGCTCCACTGAAGCTTTCTTT; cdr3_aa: CASSPTRTGSTEAFF
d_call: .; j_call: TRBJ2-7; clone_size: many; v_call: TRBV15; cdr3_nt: TGTGCCACCAGCAGAGCAGGGCGAGCAGGAGAGCAGTACTTC; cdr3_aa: CATSRAGRAGEQYF
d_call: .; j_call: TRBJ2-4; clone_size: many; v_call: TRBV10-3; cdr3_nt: TGTGCCATCAGTGAGGAGGGCCTAGCCAAAAACATTCAGTACTTC; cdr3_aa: CAISEEGLAKNIQYF
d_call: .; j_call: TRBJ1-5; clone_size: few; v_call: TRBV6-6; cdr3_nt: TGTGCCAGCAGTCCGAGAAGGGTTGGCAATCAGCCCCAGCATTTT; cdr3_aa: CASSPRRVGNQPQHF
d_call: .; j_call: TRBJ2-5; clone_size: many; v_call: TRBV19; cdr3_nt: TGTGCCAGTAGTATAGCCCGGGGTCAAGAGACCCAGTACTTC; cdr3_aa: CASSIARGQETQYF
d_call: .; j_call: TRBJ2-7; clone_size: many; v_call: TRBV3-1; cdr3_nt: TGTGCCTCTGAAATGGGGGGAGGCTACGAGCAGTACTTC; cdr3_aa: CASEMGGGYEQYF
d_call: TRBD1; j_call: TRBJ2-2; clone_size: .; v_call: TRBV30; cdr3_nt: TGTGCCTGGAGTTCCGGGACAGAAACCGGGGAGCTGTTTTTT; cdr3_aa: CAWSSGTETGELFF
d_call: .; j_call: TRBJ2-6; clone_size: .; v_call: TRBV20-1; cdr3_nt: TGCAGTGCTAGGAGGGCCTCAGGGGCCAACGTCCTGACTTTC; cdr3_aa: CSARRASGANVLTF
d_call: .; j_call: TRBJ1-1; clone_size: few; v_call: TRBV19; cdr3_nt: TGTGCCAGTAGTATAGGGGCTGAAGCTTTCTTT; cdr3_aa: CASSIGAEAFF
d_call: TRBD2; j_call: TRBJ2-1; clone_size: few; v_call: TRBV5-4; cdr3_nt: TGTGCCAGCAGCTTGGCGGGAGGGAGGGGTCGGGAGCAGTTCTTC; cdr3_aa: CASSLAGGRGREQFF
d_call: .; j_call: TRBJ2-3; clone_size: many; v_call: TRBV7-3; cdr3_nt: TGTGCCAGCAGCTTAAGTCCAGGGGTGGCAGATACGCAGTATTTT; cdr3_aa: CASSLSPGVADTQYF
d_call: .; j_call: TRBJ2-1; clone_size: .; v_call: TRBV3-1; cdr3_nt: TGTGCCAGCAGCCCCCCGGGAGTGGCAGGACCTTACAATGAGCAGTTCTTC; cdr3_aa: CASSPPGVAGPYNEQFF
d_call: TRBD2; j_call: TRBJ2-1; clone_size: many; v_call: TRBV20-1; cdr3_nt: TGCAGTGCCGTCCGGGGGGGGACTAGCCTATACAATGAGCAGTTCTTC; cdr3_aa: CSAVRGGTSLYNEQFF
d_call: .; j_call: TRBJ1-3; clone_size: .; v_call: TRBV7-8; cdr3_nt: TGTGCCAGCAGCTTAAGGGAGGTTTCGGGGGCTGGAAACACCATATATTTT; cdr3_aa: CASSLREVSGAGNTIYF
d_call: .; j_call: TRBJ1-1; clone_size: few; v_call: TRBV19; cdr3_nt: TGTGCCAGTAGTCTCACCCCGACCTCAACGAACACTGAAGCTTTCTTT; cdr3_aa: CASSLTPTSTNTEAFF
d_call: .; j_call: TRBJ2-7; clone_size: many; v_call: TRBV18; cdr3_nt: TGTGCCAGCTCACGAGTTGTTGGGGAGCAGTACTTC; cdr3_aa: CASSRVVGEQYF
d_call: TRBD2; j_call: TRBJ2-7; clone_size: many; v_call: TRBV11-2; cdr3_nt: TGTGCCAGCAGCTTAGTAACTAGCGTCTCCTACGAGCAGTACTTC; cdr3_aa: CASSLVTSVSYEQYF
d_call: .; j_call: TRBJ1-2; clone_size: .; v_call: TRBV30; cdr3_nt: TGTGCCTGGGATAACTCTGGAAACACCTTC; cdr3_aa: CAWDNSGNTF
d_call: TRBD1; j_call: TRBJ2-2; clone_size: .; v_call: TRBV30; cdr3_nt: TGTGCCTGGACTGTAACCCCGGGACAGGGAATCGGGGAGCTGTTTTTT; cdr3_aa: CAWTVTPGQGIGELFF
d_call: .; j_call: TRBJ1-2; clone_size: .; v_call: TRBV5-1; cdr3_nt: TGCGCCAGCAGCTTGGGATCCGTAACTGGCTACACCTTC; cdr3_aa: CASSLGSVTGYTF
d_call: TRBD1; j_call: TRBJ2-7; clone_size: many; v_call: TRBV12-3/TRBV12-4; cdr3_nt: TGTGCCAGCAGTTTCGGGACAGGGGGTTCCTACGAGCAGTACTTC; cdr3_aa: CASSFGTGGSYEQYF
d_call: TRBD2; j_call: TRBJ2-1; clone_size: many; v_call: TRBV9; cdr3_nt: TGTGCCAGCAGCGTGCTAGCGGGAGACAATGAGCAGTTCTTC; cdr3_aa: CASSVLAGDNEQFF
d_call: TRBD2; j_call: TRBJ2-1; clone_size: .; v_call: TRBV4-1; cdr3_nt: TGCGCCAGCAGCCAGCCTGGACTAGCGGGAGTAGTAGGGTATGAGCAGTTCTTC; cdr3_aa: CASSQPGLAGVVGYEQFF
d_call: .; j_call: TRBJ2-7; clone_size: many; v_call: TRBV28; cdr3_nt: TGTGCGGTGGGGAGAGCGTCCTACGAGCAGTACTTC; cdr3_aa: CAVGRASYEQYF
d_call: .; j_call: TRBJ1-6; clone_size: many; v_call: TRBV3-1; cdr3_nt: TGTGCCAGCAGCCAAGATGGGGGAGCCCATAATTCACCCCTCCACTTT; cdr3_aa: CASSQDGGAHNSPLHF
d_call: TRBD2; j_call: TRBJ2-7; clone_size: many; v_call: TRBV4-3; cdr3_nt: TGCGCCAGCAGCACCGAGCGGGGAACCTACGAGCAGTACTTC; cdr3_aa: CASSTERGTYEQYF
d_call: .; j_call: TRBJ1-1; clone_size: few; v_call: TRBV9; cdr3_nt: TGTGCCAGCAGTCAGGGCTCGGGCACTGAAGCTTTCTTT; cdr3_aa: CASSQGSGTEAFF
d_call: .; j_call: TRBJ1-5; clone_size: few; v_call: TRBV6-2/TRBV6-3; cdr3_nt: TGTGCCAGCAGTTACTCAGGAAACGGCGGGCAGCCCCAGCATTTT; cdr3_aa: CASSYSGNGGQPQHF
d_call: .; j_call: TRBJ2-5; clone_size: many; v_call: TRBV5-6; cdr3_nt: TGTGCCAGCAGCTCGCGTGGCAGCTGCGGGCAAGAGACCCAGTACTTC; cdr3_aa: CASSSRGSCGQETQYF
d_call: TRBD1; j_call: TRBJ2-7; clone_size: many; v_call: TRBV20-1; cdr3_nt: TGCAGTGTCGCGACAGGGGAGGCCTACGAGCAGTACTTC; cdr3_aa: CSVATGEAYEQYF
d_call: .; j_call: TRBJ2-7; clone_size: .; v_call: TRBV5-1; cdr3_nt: TGCGCCAGCAGCTTGGAGGTTGCGGGCGAGCAGTACTTC; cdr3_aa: CASSLEVAGEQYF
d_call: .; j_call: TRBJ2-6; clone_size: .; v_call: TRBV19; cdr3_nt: TGTGCCAGTGGGCGGATCGGGTCCAACGTCCTGACTTTC; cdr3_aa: CASGRIGSNVLTF
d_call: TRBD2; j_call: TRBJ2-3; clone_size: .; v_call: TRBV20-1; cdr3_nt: TGCAGTGCGGGACATCTAGCGGGAGGGCCCAGGAATGAGCAGTATTTT; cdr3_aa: CSAGHLAGGPRNEQYF
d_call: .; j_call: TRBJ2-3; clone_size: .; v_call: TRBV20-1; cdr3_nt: TGCAGTGCTAGTCCAGGGGGAGGTCCCTCCAATGAGCAGTATTTT; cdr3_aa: CSASPGGGPSNEQYF
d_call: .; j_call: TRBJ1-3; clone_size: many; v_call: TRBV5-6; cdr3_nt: TGTGCCAGCAGCTTGGTTCTGCAGGGGTTTAAGTCTGGAAACACCATATATTTT; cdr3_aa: CASSLVLQGFKSGNTIYF
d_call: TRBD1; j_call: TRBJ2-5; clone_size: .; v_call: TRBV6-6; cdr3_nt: TGTGCCAGCAGGGGACAGGGGGCGCCTCAAGAGACCCAGTACTTC; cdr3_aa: CASRGQGAPQETQYF
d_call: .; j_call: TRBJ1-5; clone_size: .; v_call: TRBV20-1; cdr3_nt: TGCAGTGCTAGAGGCACGGGGCGCCCACCCCAGCATTTT; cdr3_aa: CSARGTGRPPQHF
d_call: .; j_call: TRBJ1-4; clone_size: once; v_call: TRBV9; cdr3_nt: TGTGCCAGCAGCTCACAGGCGGGAGCCGAAAAACTGTTTTTT; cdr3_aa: CASSSQAGAEKLFF
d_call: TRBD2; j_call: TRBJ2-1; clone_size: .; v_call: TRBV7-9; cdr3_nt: TGTGCCAGCAGCTCGACCGGGACTAGCGGTAGAGGGGATGGGCGGTTCTTC; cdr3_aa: CASSSTGTSGRGDGRFF
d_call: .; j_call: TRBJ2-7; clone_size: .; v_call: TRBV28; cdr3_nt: TGTGCCAGCAGTTTAAGTCGGGACGCCCTTTCCCACGAGCAGTACTTC; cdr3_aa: CASSLSRDALSHEQYF
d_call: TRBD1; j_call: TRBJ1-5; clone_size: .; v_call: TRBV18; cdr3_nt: TGTGCCAGCTCACCACCAGGGGGCTTGGGTCAGCCCCAGCATTTT; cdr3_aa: CASSPPGGLGQPQHF
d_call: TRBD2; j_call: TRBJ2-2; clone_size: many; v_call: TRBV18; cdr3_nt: TGTGCCAGCTCACCAGGGACTAGCCACACCGGGGAGCTGTTTTTT; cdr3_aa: CASSPGTSHTGELFF